A selection of T cell receptor beta chains follows, all from one sample in a study of blood T cell repertoires in COVID-19. Method: immunoSEQ multiplex PCR; TCRdb's copy keeps in-frame clones and lacks some. Of around 23,000 clones in the sample, around 90% were seen once. Sequenced material: peripheral blood. The receptor source for this set is a man aged 50 or older with active COVID-19. Both conserved end residues are part of each CDR3. The D gene is left open where the match is weak. Some rows mark clone size as missing; the rest say once, few, many or name a class of expanded clone.

cdr3_nt,cdr3_aa,d_call,j_call,v_call,clone_size
TGTGCCACCAGCAGAGATTATCTGTCCGGAGATACGCAGTATTTT,CATSRDYLSGDTQYF,-,TRBJ2-3,TRBV15,-
TGTGCCAGCAGCTTCGTCGGGACAGGGGTTCAGCCCCAGCATTTT,CASSFVGTGVQPQHF,TRBD1,TRBJ1-5,TRBV7-9,once
TGTGCCAGCAGTTACTCGGGGTCCGGGACAAGGGGCAATCAGCCCCAGCATTTT,CASSYSGSGTRGNQPQHF,-,TRBJ1-5,TRBV6-2/TRBV6-3,-
TGCGCCAGCAGCTTGGGGGAGGGGACAGATACGCAGTATTTT,CASSLGEGTDTQYF,TRBD2,TRBJ2-3,TRBV5-1,-
TGTGCCAGCAGCTTGGGACAGGGTGGTGACGAGCAGTACTTC,CASSLGQGGDEQYF,TRBD1,TRBJ2-7,TRBV5-5,-
TGTGCCAGCAGTTACGCCGGGATCGCCTACGAGCAGTACTTC,CASSYAGIAYEQYF,-,TRBJ2-7,TRBV6-5,-
TGTGCCAGCTCACCGACAGCGAACACTGAAGCTTTCTTT,CASSPTANTEAFF,-,TRBJ1-1,TRBV18,-
TGTGCCACCAGTGACCGGGACAGTCAGAACTACAATGAGCAGTTCTTC,CATSDRDSQNYNEQFF,TRBD1,TRBJ2-1,TRBV24-1,-
TGTGCCACCAGCAGGCAGACAGGATTCAACTATGGCTACACCTTC,CATSRQTGFNYGYTF,-,TRBJ1-2,TRBV15,-
TGTGCCAGCAGCGGGACAGGGGGAAACAACTATGGCTACACCTTC,CASSGTGGNNYGYTF,TRBD1,TRBJ1-2,TRBV6-5,-
TGTGCCAGCAGTTCAGGGTACAATCAGCCCCAGCATTTT,CASSSGYNQPQHF,-,TRBJ1-5,TRBV28,-
TGCGCCAGCAGCCTGGACAGTAAGGTAACCGGGGAGCTGTTTTTT,CASSLDSKVTGELFF,-,TRBJ2-2,TRBV5-1,-
TGCAGCGGTGGTGGTCAGGGGGCGGGCACTGAAGCTTTCTTT,CSGGGQGAGTEAFF,TRBD1,TRBJ1-1,TRBV29-1,-
TGTGCCAGTAGTAACCAGGCTAGCGGGACCTACAATGAGCAGTTCTTC,CASSNQASGTYNEQFF,TRBD2,TRBJ2-1,TRBV19,-
TGTGCCAGCAGTTTATACGGGGACTACGAGCAGTACTTC,CASSLYGDYEQYF,-,TRBJ2-7,TRBV27,-
TGTGCCAGTAGTATAGAGCAGGGGCGAGGCAATCAGCCCCAGCATTTT,CASSIEQGRGNQPQHF,-,TRBJ1-5,TRBV19,-
TGTGCCAGCAGCCTCTTGGTAGGGAGGGAAGCTTTCTTT,CASSLLVGREAFF,-,TRBJ1-1,TRBV28,-
TGTGCCATCAGTGAGGTTGAGACAGGGGCCCAGTACTTC,CAISEVETGAQYF,TRBD1,TRBJ2-7,TRBV10-3,few
TGTGCTAGCAGCTTAGGACTAGATTCCTACAATGAGCAGTTCTTC,CASSLGLDSYNEQFF,TRBD2,TRBJ2-1,TRBV7-7,-
TGTGCCAGCAGTCGAACCGGGACAAGATACAGCGAGCAGTACTTC,CASSRTGTRYSEQYF,-,TRBJ2-7,TRBV5-4,-
TGTGCCAGCAGCCAAGATCGAATAGGACAGCCCAACTATGGCTACACCTTC,CASSQDRIGQPNYGYTF,-,TRBJ1-2,TRBV3-1/TRBV3-2,-
TGTGCCAGCAGGCAGACCGGAGGGAATGAGCAGTTCTTC,CASRQTGGNEQFF,-,TRBJ2-1,TRBV7-3,-
TGTGCCAGCAGCACACCCGTACCGCCAAACACCGGGGAGCTGTTTTTT,CASSTPVPPNTGELFF,-,TRBJ2-2,TRBV7-9,-
TGCGCCAGCAGCTTGGTAGTGCGTCCCACCGGGGAGCTGTTTTTT,CASSLVVRPTGELFF,-,TRBJ2-2,TRBV5-1,once
TGTGCCACCAGCAGAGATGGCGGTTCCTCCTACGAGCAGTACTTC,CATSRDGGSSYEQYF,-,TRBJ2-7,TRBV15,-
TGTGCCAGCAGCTTAGGGACTAGCGGGGTCCAAGAGACCCAGTACTTC,CASSLGTSGVQETQYF,TRBD2,TRBJ2-5,TRBV13,once
TGTGCCAGTAGTACGCCGCGGCTCACCGGGGAGCTGTTTTTT,CASSTPRLTGELFF,-,TRBJ2-2,TRBV19,-
TGCGCCAGCAGCCAAGGGGGAGCAGCGGGGCTCTATACGCAGTATTTT,CASSQGGAAGLYTQYF,TRBD2,TRBJ2-3,TRBV4-1,-
TGTGCCAGCAGTCTCACAGGGTTTAACACTGAAGCTTTCTTT,CASSLTGFNTEAFF,-,TRBJ1-1,TRBV27,once
TGTGCTAGTGGATTACAGGGGGCTGGGTATGAAAAACTGTTTTTT,CASGLQGAGYEKLFF,TRBD1,TRBJ1-4,TRBV12-5,-
TGTGCCAGCAGTTTAGAGCCCACAGGAGAGACCCAGTACTTC,CASSLEPTGETQYF,-,TRBJ2-5,TRBV28,-
TGTGCCAGCAGCGCGACAGGGGGTTGGGAAAAACTGTTTTTT,CASSATGGWEKLFF,TRBD1,TRBJ1-4,TRBV7-6,-
TGTGCCAGCAGTTGGGGGCACCGGGACTACACCTTC,CASSWGHRDYTF,-,TRBJ1-2,TRBV6-5,-
TGTGCCAGCAGCTTGGGGGGGACCGGGGAGCTGTTTTTT,CASSLGGTGELFF,TRBD2,TRBJ2-2,TRBV9,-
TGTGCCAGCAGTCCTCCTTTCACAGATACGCAGTATTTT,CASSPPFTDTQYF,-,TRBJ2-3,TRBV2,-
TGTGCCAGCAGTCCCGGGACAGGGCACACAGATACGCAGTATTTT,CASSPGTGHTDTQYF,TRBD1,TRBJ2-3,TRBV6-2/TRBV6-3,-
TGTGCCAGCTCACGGGACTCTAATTCACCCCTCCACTTT,CASSRDSNSPLHF,-,TRBJ1-6,TRBV18,-
TGTGCCAGCAGTGACAGGGGGCAAGCCACAGATACGCAGTATTTT,CASSDRGQATDTQYF,TRBD1,TRBJ2-3,TRBV6-4,-
TGTGCCAGCAGCTTAGATTTCGTAGGGGGCGGCTATGGCTACACCTTC,CASSLDFVGGGYGYTF,TRBD1,TRBJ1-2,TRBV11-3,-
TGTGCCAGCAGCCTGGGACTAGCGGGCGGGGATGAGCAGTTCTTC,CASSLGLAGGDEQFF,TRBD2,TRBJ2-1,TRBV5-4,-
TGTGCCAGCAGCTTAATGGACAGCCGGAATGGCTACACCTTC,CASSLMDSRNGYTF,-,TRBJ1-2,TRBV7-2,-
TGTGCCAGCAGTAGACAAGTCACTAATGAAAAACTGTTTTTT,CASSRQVTNEKLFF,-,TRBJ1-4,TRBV6-5,-
TGCGCCAGCAGCCTAACTACAGGGGCCGCCACTGAAGCTTTCTTT,CASSLTTGAATEAFF,TRBD1,TRBJ1-1,TRBV5-1,-
TGTGCCAGCAGTGATCTGGGACACAGATATGGCTACACCTTC,CASSDLGHRYGYTF,-,TRBJ1-2,TRBV6-1,few
TGTGCCAGCAGCTTTGGACGGGAGAGGACAGATACGCAGTATTTT,CASSFGRERTDTQYF,-,TRBJ2-3,TRBV11-3,once